The 21 T cell receptor beta chains below all came from one sample that was sequenced in a study of blood T cells in healthy people across ages. A second PCR, run for about 6 to 11 cycles, used a sample-barcoded 5' primer plus a J-beta primer mix. TCRdb fed the 5' RACE reads into MiXCR, producing one record per CDR3 protein. The sample has some 760,000 distinct CDR3 sequences; roughly 25% are singletons. These same data were also listed under a study on T cells of mothers and their children.

The sample taken for sequencing was blood. The receptors shown here come from a boy between 10 and 17 years old in good health.

V usage is TRBV28 and J usage is TRBJ2-5; no firm D call. Germline CDR1 and CDR2: MDHEN and SYDVKM. V was pared by 2 bases and J by 1 base, with 11 bases between. This CDR3 is 15 amino acids long. The CDR3 sequence: CASSLGPGFQETQYF. The CDR3 DNA is TGTGCCAGCAGTTTAGGCCCCGGGTTCCAAGAGACCCAGTACTTC.

The chain's CDR3 is CASSLALGQNTEAFF. The CDR3 nucleotides read TGTGCCAGCAGCTTAGCTTTGGGGCAGAACACTGAAGCTTTCTTT. The chain recombines TRBV7-2 with TRBJ1-1; possible D gene TRBD1, 5 bases. The ends were cut back, 0 bases at V and 1 base at J, with 9 bases in the middle. This CDR3 has 15 amino acids. Germline assignment: CDR1 SGHTA and CDR2 FQGNSA.

This clonotype was recorded a few times. This chain connects TRBV27 to TRBJ1-4; D gene uncertain. The CDR3 runs to 14 residues. The ends were cut back, 6 bases at V and 7 bases at J, with 15 bases in the middle. Per germline, CDR1 MNHEY and CDR2 SMNVEV (reference sequence). CDR3 bases: TGTGCCAGCAGCTCCCGGGCGGGGTTTGAAAAACTGTTTTTT. This codes for CASSSRAGFEKLFF.

This clonotype was recorded a few times. The chain links TRBV19 to TRBJ2-5; D possibly matches TRBD1 or TRBD2 (5 bases each). The J call could be wrong; TRBJ2-7 is a better fit for the DNA end. The CDR3 is made up of 16 amino acids. The germline V gene encodes CDR1 LNHDA and CDR2 SQIVND (reference sequence). CDR3 coding DNA: TGTGCCAGTAGTATGCCTCCGGGGACGGCGACCTACGAGCAGTACTTC. Its protein is CASSMPPGTATYEQYF.

V usage is TRBV29-1 and J usage is TRBJ1-2; D perhaps matches TRBD1 (6 bases). Germline loops: CDR1 SQVTM, CDR2 ANQGSEA. V dropped 1 base and J dropped 8 bases, with 14 bases sitting between them. The CDR3 totals 13 residues. For the CDR3, the DNA is TGCAGCGTTGAAGCAGGGGTGCTAGGGGGCTACACCTTC. Translating gives CSVEAGVLGGYTF.

With regard to this clonotype: Just one base apart from a much larger clone, this may be a read error. The chain couples TRBV28 to TRBJ2-3; D not certain. V lost 6 bases and J lost 1, with 5 bases in between. Germline CDR1 reads MDHEN; CDR2 reads SYDVKM. The CDR3 covers 12 residues. CDR3 loop: CASRPRTDTQYF. The CDR3 DNA follows: TGTGCCAGCAGACCCCGCACAGATACGCAGTATTTT.

The chain combines TRBV10-3 with TRBJ2-3, with D tentatively TRBD2 (5 bases). Germline V gene sequence: CDR1 ENHRY, CDR2 SYGVKD. Trimming shortened V by 9 bases and J by 7 bases, and 17 bases separated the two germline ends. CDR3 length: 13 amino acids. CDR3 in DNA: TGTGCCATTCTTTCGGGGTTTTCACATACGCAGTATTTT. Translated, it gives CAILSGFSHTQYF.

The rearrangement links TRBV4-3 to TRBJ2-1; D gene unclear. The J call is uncertain, as TRBJ2-7 better fits the DNA end. The CDR3 contains 14 residues. The germline V gene encodes CDR1 LGHNA and CDR2 YSLEER. The DNA for the CDR3 is TGCGCCAGCAGCCAAGACAGTTTCACGCACGAGCAGTACTTC. Its translation is CASSQDSFTHEQYF.

This clonotype has just a few counts. The gene calls are TRBV15 and TRBJ2-1, with 7 bases lining up with TRBD2. Germline trimming cut 1 base from V and 0 bases from J; bases unmatched to any gene: 9. The CDR3 runs 18 residues. Germline CDR1 and CDR2: LNHNV and YYDKDF (reference sequence). This chain's CDR3 is CATSRVGLADSSYNEQFF. Here the CDR3 DNA reads TGTGCCACCAGCAGAGTGGGGCTAGCGGATAGCTCCTACAATGAGCAGTTCTTC. Together with reference TRBV15 and TRBJ2-1, the CDR3 gives the full variable domain: DAMVIQNPRYQVTQFGKPVTLSCSQTLNHNVMYWYQQKSSQAPKLLFHYYDKDFNNEADTPDNFQSRRPNTSFCFLDIRSPGLGDTAMYLCATSRVGLADSSYNEQFFGPGTRLTVL.

This chain connects TRBV2 to TRBJ2-3, with TRBD2 identical over 8 bases. This CDR3 is 13 amino acids long. CDR1 is SNHLY, CDR2 FYNNEI, per germline. CDR3 bases: TGTGTCACGGGAGGGGACTACACAGATACGCAGTATTTT. It yields the protein CVTGGDYTDTQYF.

The chain recombines TRBV20-1 with TRBJ1-5; no clear D. Trimming shortened V by 0 bases and J by 0 bases, and 9 bases separated the two germline ends. The CDR3 is 15 residues long. Germline assignment: CDR1 DFQATT and CDR2 SNEGSKA (reference sequence). The CDR3 is CSARDPQISNQPQHF. The DNA of the CDR3 is TGCAGTGCTAGAGATCCGCAGATTAGCAATCAGCCCCAGCATTTT.

The rearrangement uses TRBV28 and TRBJ1-2; 9 bases fit TRBD1. Germline V gene data show CDR1 as MDHEN and CDR2 as SYDVKM. The CDR3 has 15 residues. The J segment lost 2 bases and the V segment lost 3 bases, leaving 4 bases of the junction unmatched. The CDR3 here is CASSFLGTGNYGYTF. The CDR3 DNA reads TGTGCCAGCAGTTTCCTAGGGACAGGGAACTATGGCTACACCTTC.

The chain is built from TRBV15 and TRBJ2-5; the D is unclear. The J call may be incorrect, as the DNA end agrees better with TRBJ2-1. The V gene's germline CDR1 is LNHNV and CDR2 YYDKDF (reference sequence). The CDR3 runs 13 residues. CDR3: CATSRDLNGEQFF. CDR3 coding DNA: TGTGCCACCAGCAGAGATCTAAATGGTGAGCAGTTCTTC.

The chain carries TRBV20-1 and TRBJ2-5; 8 bases are shared with TRBD2. CDR1 and CDR2 (germline): DFQATT, SNEGSKA (reference sequence). V shed 2 bases and J 0 bases; nucleotides not matched to a gene: 5. The CDR3 spans 15 residues. CDR3 coding DNA: TGCAGTGCTAGACATAGCGGGGAGTACCAAGAGACCCAGTACTTC. Translated: CSARHSGEYQETQYF.

As to this clonotype: An end of the junction does not agree with germline; a read error may underlie this. V and J are TRBV7-8 and TRBJ2-1; TRBD2 matches 13 bases. CDR3 length equals 19 residues. CDR1 and CDR2 (germline): SGHVS, FQNEAQ. The CDR3 coding sequence is TGTGCCAGCAGCCCCGACGGGACTAGCGGGGTTAGCTCCTACAATGAGCAGTCCTTC. This encodes CASSPDGTSGVSSYNEQSF.

A few counts support this clonotype. V gene TRBV20-1 combines with J gene TRBJ2-5; 8 bases are shared with TRBD2. This CDR3 comprises 15 residues. V lost 3 bases and J lost 4; bases outside the gene matches: 10. Germline CDR1 reads DFQATT; CDR2 reads SNEGSKA (reference sequence). CDR3 protein: CSASIVTSGLETQYF. CDR3 DNA: TGCAGTGCTAGTATCGTAACTAGCGGACTAGAGACCCAGTACTTC.

This clonotype was seen only a few times. This chain joins TRBV4-3 and TRBJ2-5; 10 bases are shared with TRBD1. V lost 0 bases to trimming and J lost 3 bases; unmatched junction nucleotides: 7. The CDR3 covers 17 residues. CDR1 and CDR2 (germline): LGHNA, YSLEER. The CDR3 bases are TGCGCCAGCAGCCAAGAGGTACCCGGGACAGGGGAAGAGACCCAGTACTTC. It specifies CASSQEVPGTGEETQYF.

This clonotype was recorded a few times. This chain joins TRBV5-1 and TRBJ2-7; perhaps D is TRBD1 or TRBD2 (5 bases each). Trimming took off 0 bases at V and 2 bases at J, with 12 bases between the two ends. Germline V CDR1 and CDR2: SGHRS, YFSETQ. CDR3 length equals 15 residues. The CDR3 here is CASSLETVGAYEQYF. For the CDR3, the DNA is TGCGCCAGCAGCTTGGAAACCGTGGGGGCCTACGAGCAGTACTTC.

The rearrangement links TRBV4-3 to TRBJ2-5; D may be TRBD2 (5 bases). The last part of the DNA fits TRBJ2-1 better; the J call may be wrong. This CDR3 comprises 16 residues. CDR1 and CDR2 (germline): LGHNA, YSLEER. The CDR3 bases are TGCGCCAGCAGCCAAGATCTGGCTAGCTCGTATGGTGAGCAGTTCTTC. It yields the protein CASSQDLASSYGEQFF.

This clonotype was counted only a few times. The chain uses TRBV11-2 and TRBJ1-1, with 9 positions matching TRBD1. Per germline, CDR1 SGHAT and CDR2 FQNNGV. The CDR3 loop spans 15 amino acids. Unmatched junction bases numbered 5, after V lost 5 bases and J lost 1 base. The CDR3 region is CASSPNRGRNTEAFF. In nucleotides, the CDR3 is TGTGCCAGCAGCCCGAACAGGGGGCGGAACACTGAAGCTTTCTTT. The variable domain in full, with the rest retrieved from reference TRBV11-2 and TRBJ1-1, is EAGVAQSPRYKIIEKRQSVAFWCNPISGHATLYWYQQILGQGPKLLIQFQNNGVVDDSQLPKDRFSAERLKGVDSTLKIQPAKLEDSAVYLCASSPNRGRNTEAFFGQGTRLTVV.

The chain links TRBV5-1 to TRBJ2-7; D ambiguous. The CDR3 consists of 14 residues. Germline V gives CDR1 SGHRS, CDR2 YFSETQ. V was cut by 1 base and J by 2 bases, with 10 bases left in between. The CDR3 loop reads CASSLLVDTYEQYF. Written as DNA, the CDR3 is TGCGCCAGCAGCTTGTTGGTCGACACCTACGAGCAGTACTTC.